This entry is about one T cell receptor (beta chain). This sample was taken from a study of blood T cell repertoires in COVID-19. Study summary: Specimens from acute and convalescent COVID-19 originated in the United States, Italy and Spain. From T cells, B-cell-depleted T cells, or PBMCs came the material, which was cDNA or gDNA.

Generated by immunoSEQ multiplex PCR, the TCRdb table keeps only in-frame clones and is missing some. The sample holds approximately 270,000 clones, approximately 80% seen once. Trimming took 5 bases from V and 2 from J, leaving 6 bases between them. Per germline, CDR1 PRHDT and CDR2 FYEKMQ (reference sequence). This CDR3 is built from 12 residues. The origin of this receptor is a man at least 80 years old with acute or convalescent COVID-19. The source material was peripheral blood. The chain recombines TRBV13 with TRBJ1-1; D is unresolved. The CDR3 region is CASSPRNTEAFF. CDR3 DNA sequence: TGTGCCAGCAGCCCGCGCAACACTGAAGCTTTCTTT.